The source of this TCR beta chain is a study of cytomegalovirus exposure and HLA in healthy donors. Study results and caveats: Reports showed the classifier diagnosing cytomegalovirus status with high specificity and sensitivity. Most TCR sequences were rare, but some public TCRs occurred in many donors.

The CDR3 totals 15 residues. Trimming removed 6 bases from V and 8 bases from J; junction bases left unmatched: 10. Germline V lookup: CDR1 LNHDA, CDR2 SQIVND (reference sequence). The count of this clone is one. Its specificity is unknown. With 60 Vbeta and 13 Jbeta primers, the PCR was carried out. Assay: immunoSEQ multiplex PCR; the TCRdb copy retains only in-frame clones and omits some. There are under 200,000 clones in the sample; about three quarters occur only once, and 2.5% to 3.5% lies in the top ten. The receptor was isolated from a female donor in good health and CMV-seronegative. Sequenced input: PBMCs. J is TRBJ2-1 and V is TRBV19; 10 nucleotides agree with TRBD1. The CDR3 DNA sequence: TGTGCCAGTAGCTTGACAGGGGGCAAATTCGATGAGCAGTTCTTC. This sequence encodes CASSLTGGKFDEQFF. The variable domain in full, completed from reference TRBV19 and TRBJ2-1, reads DGGITQSPKYLFRKEGQNVTLSCEQNLNHDAMYWYRQDPGQGLRLIYYSQIVNDFQKGDIAEGYSVSREKKESFPLTVTSAQKNPTAFYLCASSLTGGKFDEQFFGPGTRLTVL.